What follows is one T cell receptor (beta chain) and its context. The data derive from a study of T cell changes during pregnancy in multiple sclerosis. Sequencing was performed with immunoSEQ multiplex PCR; in TCRdb, only in-frame clones are kept and a portion is missing. The sample yields fewer than 20,000 clones, approximately 81% seen once. The CDR3 contains 15 residues. The V gene end was trimmed by 5 bases and the J gene end by 1 base; junction bases not matched to a gene: 4. CDR1 is SEHNR, CDR2 FQNEAQ, per germline (reference sequence). This chain links TRBV7-9 with TRBJ1-2; 10 bases fit TRBD1. The source is a female donor with multiple sclerosis, enrolled in a pregnancy study. Sequencing was performed on CD8+ T cells from peripheral blood mononuclear cells, taken after pregnancy. CDR3 sequence (DNA): TGTGCCAGCAGCACGTGGGACAGGGGTAACTATGGCTACACCTTC. It specifies CASSTWDRGNYGYTF.